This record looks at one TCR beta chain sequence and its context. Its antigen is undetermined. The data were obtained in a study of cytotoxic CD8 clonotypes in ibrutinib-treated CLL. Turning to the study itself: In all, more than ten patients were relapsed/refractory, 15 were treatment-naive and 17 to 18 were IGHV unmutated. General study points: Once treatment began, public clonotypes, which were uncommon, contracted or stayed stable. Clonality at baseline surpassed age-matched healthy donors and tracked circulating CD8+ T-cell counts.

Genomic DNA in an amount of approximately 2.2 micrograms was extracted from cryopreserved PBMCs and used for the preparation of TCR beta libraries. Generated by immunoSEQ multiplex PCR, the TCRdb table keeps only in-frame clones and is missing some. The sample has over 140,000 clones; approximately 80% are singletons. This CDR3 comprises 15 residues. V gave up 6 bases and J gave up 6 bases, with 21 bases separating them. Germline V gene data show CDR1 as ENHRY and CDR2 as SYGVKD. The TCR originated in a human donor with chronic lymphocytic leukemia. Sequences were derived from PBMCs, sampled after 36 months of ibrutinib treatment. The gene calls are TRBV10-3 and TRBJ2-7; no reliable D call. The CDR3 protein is CAISKIGPLKLEQYF. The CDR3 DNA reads TGTGCCATCAGCAAAATCGGGCCATTGAAACTCGAGCAGTACTTC.